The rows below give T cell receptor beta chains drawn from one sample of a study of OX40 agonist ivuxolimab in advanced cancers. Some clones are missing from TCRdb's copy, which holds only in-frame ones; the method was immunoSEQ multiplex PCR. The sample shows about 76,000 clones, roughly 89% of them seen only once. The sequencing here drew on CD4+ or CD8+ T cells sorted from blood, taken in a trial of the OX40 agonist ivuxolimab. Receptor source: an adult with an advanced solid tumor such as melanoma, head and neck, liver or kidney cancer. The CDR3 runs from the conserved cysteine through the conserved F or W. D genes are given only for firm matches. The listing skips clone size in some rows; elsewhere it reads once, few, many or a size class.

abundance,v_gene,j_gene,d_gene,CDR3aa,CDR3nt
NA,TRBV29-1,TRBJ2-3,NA,CSGQNTDTQYF,TGCAGCGGACAAAATACGGATACGCAGTATTTT
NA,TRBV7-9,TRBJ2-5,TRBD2,CASSLEVAGPQETQYF,TGTGCCAGCAGCTTAGAGGTAGCGGGACCCCAAGAGACCCAGTACTTC
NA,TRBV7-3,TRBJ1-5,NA,CASSLQASNQPQHF,TGTGCCAGCAGCCTGCAGGCGAGCAATCAGCCCCAGCATTTT
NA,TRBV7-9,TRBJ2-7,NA,CASSLVHGGEQYF,TGTGCCAGCAGCTTAGTCCATGGGGGCGAGCAGTACTTC
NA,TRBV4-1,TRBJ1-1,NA,CASSQVAGLNTEAFF,TGCGCCAGCAGCCAAGTCGCGGGTTTGAACACTGAAGCTTTCTTT
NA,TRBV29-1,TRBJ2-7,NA,CSAAPGSQSYEQYF,TGCAGCGCAGCCCCGGGATCACAATCCTACGAGCAGTACTTC
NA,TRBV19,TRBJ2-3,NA,CASRTLGSPGGDTQYF,TGTGCCAGTAGAACGCTAGGTTCCCCAGGCGGGGATACGCAGTATTTT
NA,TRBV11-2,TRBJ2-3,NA,CASSLSRRSTDTQYF,TGTGCCAGCAGCTTAAGTCGTCGGAGCACAGATACGCAGTATTTT
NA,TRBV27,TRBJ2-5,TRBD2,CASMGLAGKETQYF,TGTGCCAGCATGGGACTAGCGGGAAAAGAGACCCAGTACTTC
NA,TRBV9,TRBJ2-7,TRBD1,CASSTGTGRYEQYF,TGTGCCAGCAGTACCGGGACAGGGCGTTACGAGCAGTACTTC
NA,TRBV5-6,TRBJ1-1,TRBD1,CASSVTGSTEAFF,TGTGCCAGCAGCGTGACAGGGAGCACTGAAGCTTTCTTT
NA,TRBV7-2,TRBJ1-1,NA,CASSAFQNTEAFF,TGTGCCAGCAGCGCGTTTCAGAACACTGAAGCTTTCTTT
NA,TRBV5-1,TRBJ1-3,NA,CASSLEGGSSGNTIYF,TGCGCCAGCAGCTTGGAGGGGGGCTCCTCTGGAAACACCATATATTTT
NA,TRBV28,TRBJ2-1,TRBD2,CASSPLAGVTDEQFF,TGTGCCAGCAGTCCTCTAGCGGGAGTAACCGATGAGCAGTTCTTC
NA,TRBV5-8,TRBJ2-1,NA,CASSLPINEQFF,TGTGCCAGCAGCTTGCCTATCAATGAGCAGTTCTTC
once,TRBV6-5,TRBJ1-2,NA,CASSYAEHFGYGYTF,TGTGCCAGCAGTTACGCGGAACATTTCGGCTATGGCTACACCTTC
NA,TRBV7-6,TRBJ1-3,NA,CASSLVGDVFSGNTIYF,TGTGCCAGCAGCTTAGTAGGGGACGTGTTCTCTGGAAACACCATATATTTT